These 6 T cell receptor beta chains came from one sample sequenced in a study of blood T cell dynamics during melanoma immunotherapy. Data came from immunoSEQ multiplex PCR; TCRdb stores just in-frame clones and leaves some out. The sample has 15,000 or so clones; around 88% are singletons. Documented time point: week 3, after first cycle of checkpoint inhibitor. Sequencing was performed on blood, taken from a patient treated with checkpoint blockade. The receptors here all came from a human donor with melanoma.

V and J are TRBV19 and TRBJ2-7, with TRBD1 matching 9 bases. Germline V gene lookup returns CDR1 LNHDA and CDR2 SQIVND (reference sequence). J lost 3 bases, V lost 7 bases, and 7 bases had no gene match. The CDR3 is made up of 14 amino acids. CDR3 sequence reads: CASKRGQGIYEQYF. CDR3 coding DNA: TGTGCCAGTAAAAGGGGACAGGGTATCTACGAGCAGTACTTC.

The chain combines TRBV4-1 with TRBJ1-2; TRBD1 is a possible D gene (5 bases). V dropped 0 bases and J dropped 4 bases, with 30 bases sitting between them. CDR1 MGHRA and CDR2 YSYEKL come from the germline V gene. The CDR3 totals 21 residues. CDR3 region: CASSQDLVGGQSPRQRYGYTF. The CDR3 region has the DNA TGCGCCAGCAGCCAAGATTTGGTCGGCGGGCAATCCCCGCGACAGCGCTATGGCTACACCTTC.

The genes are TRBV4-1 and TRBJ2-1, with 11 bases identical to TRBD1. J gave up 5 bases and V 2 bases, and 14 bases lay outside the gene matches. CDR1 and CDR2 (germline): MGHRA, YSYEKL. The CDR3 runs 19 residues. The CDR3 sequence is CASSQFPVWTGGLNNEQFF. CDR3 nucleotides: TGCGCCAGCAGCCAATTCCCCGTTTGGACAGGGGGCTTAAACAATGAGCAGTTCTTC.

V usage is TRBV7-9 and J usage is TRBJ2-1; 8 nucleotides line up with TRBD2. Germline V gene data show CDR1 as SEHNR and CDR2 as FQNEAQ (reference sequence). With V trimmed by 5 bases and J by 5 bases, 11 bases remained unmatched. This CDR3 is built from 16 residues. CDR3 nucleotides: TGTGCCAGCAGCCCCCCCTGGCTAGCGGGTAACAATGAGCAGTTCTTC. It translates to CASSPPWLAGNNEQFF.

The CDR3 nucleotides read TGTGCCTGGAGTGGCAGGAGGGAGACCCAGTACTTC. Translated: CAWSGRRETQYF. The rearrangement links TRBV30 to TRBJ2-5; possible D gene TRBD2, 5 bases. The germline gives CDR1 GTSNPN, CDR2 SVGIG (reference sequence). This CDR3 region has 12 residues. The ends were cut back, 1 base at V and 5 bases at J, with 8 bases in the middle.

This chain connects TRBV28 to TRBJ1-5; weak D call: TRBD1 (6 bases). This CDR3 has 16 amino acids. Germline CDR1 and CDR2: MDHEN and SYDVKM. V shed 2 bases and J shed 4 bases, with 15 bases lying between them. This CDR3 is CASSLISGQMNQPQHF. The CDR3 DNA reads TGTGCCAGCAGTTTAATCAGCGGACAGATGAATCAGCCCCAGCATTTT.